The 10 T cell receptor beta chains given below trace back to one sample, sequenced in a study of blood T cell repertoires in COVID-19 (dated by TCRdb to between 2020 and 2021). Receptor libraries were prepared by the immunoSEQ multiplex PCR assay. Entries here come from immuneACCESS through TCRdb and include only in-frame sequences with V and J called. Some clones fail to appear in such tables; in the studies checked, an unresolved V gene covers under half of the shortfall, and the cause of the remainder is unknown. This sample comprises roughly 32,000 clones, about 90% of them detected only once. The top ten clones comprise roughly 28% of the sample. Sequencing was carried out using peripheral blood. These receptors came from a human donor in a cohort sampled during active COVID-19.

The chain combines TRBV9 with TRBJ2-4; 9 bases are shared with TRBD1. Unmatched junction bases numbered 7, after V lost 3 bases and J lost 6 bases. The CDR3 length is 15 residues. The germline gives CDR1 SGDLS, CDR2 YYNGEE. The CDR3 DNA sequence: TGTGCCAGCAGCGCTGGACAGGGGAATATAAACATTCAGTACTTC. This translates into CASSAGQGNINIQYF.

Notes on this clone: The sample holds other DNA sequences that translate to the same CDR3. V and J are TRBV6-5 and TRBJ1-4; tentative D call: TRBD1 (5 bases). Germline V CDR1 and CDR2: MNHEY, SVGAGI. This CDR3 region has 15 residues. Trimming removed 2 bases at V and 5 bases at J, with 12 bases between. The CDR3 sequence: CASSYLGQRNEKLFF. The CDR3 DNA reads TGTGCCAGCAGTTACCTGGGGCAGAGAAATGAAAAACTGTTTTTT.

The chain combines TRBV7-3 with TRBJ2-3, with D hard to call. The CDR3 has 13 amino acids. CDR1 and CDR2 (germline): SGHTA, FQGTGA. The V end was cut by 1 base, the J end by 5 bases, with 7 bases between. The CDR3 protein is CASSLSRGDTQYF. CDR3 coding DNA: TGTGCCAGCAGCTTAAGTCGCGGAGATACGCAGTATTTT.

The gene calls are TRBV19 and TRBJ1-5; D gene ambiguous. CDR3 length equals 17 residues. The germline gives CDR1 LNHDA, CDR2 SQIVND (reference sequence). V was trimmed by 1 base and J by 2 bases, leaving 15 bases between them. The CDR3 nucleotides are TGTGCCAGTAGTATAGGTGAAACGGAGGACGGCAATCAGCCCCAGCATTTT. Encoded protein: CASSIGETEDGNQPQHF. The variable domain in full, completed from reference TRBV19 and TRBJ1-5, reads DGGITQSPKYLFRKEGQNVTLSCEQNLNHDAMYWYRQDPGQGLRLIYYSQIVNDFQKGDIAEGYSVSREKKESFPLTVTSAQKNPTAFYLCASSIGETEDGNQPQHFGDGTRLSIL.

This CDR3 is CASSVDVRASPLHF. CDR3 sequence (DNA): TGTGCCAGCAGCGTAGATGTCAGGGCCTCACCCCTCCACTTT. The chain uses TRBV9 and TRBJ1-6; perhaps TRBD1 as D (5 bases). CDR1 SGDLS and CDR2 YYNGEE come from the germline V gene. The germline V and J ends were trimmed by 0 bases and 10 bases, with 11 bases remaining between them. The CDR3 length is 14 residues.

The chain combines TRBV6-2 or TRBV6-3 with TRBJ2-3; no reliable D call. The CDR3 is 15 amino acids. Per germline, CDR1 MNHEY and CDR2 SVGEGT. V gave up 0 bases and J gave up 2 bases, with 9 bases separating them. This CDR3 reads CASSYSSPPTDTQYF. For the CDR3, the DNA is TGTGCCAGCAGTTACTCTAGCCCCCCCACAGATACGCAGTATTTT.

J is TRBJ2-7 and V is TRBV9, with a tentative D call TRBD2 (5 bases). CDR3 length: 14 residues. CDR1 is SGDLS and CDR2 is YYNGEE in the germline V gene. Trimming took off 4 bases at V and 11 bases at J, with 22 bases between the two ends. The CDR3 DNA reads TGTGCCAGCAGCCCCAGTGACGCTACCTCGGAGGAGTACTTC. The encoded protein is CASSPSDATSEEYF.

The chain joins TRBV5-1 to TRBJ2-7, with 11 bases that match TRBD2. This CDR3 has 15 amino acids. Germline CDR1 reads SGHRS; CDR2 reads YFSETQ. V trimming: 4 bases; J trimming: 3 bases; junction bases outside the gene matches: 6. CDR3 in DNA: TGCGCCAGCAGCCCCGGACTAGCGGGTCTCTACGAGCAGTACTTC. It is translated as CASSPGLAGLYEQYF.

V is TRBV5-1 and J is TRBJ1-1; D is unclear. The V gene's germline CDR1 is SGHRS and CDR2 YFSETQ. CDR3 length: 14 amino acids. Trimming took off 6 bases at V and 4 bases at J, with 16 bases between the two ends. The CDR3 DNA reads TGCGCCAGCACCCCGGTTCCGGGGTCCACTGAAGCTTTCTTT. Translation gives CASTPVPGSTEAFF.

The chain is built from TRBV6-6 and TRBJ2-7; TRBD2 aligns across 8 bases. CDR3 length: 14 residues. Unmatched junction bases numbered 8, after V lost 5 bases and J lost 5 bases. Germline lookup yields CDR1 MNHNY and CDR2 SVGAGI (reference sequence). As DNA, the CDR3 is TGTGCCAGCAGTACACCCAGGCGGGGGGACGAGCAGTACTTC. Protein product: CASSTPRRGDEQYF.